This TCR beta chain comes out of a study of blood T cell repertoires in COVID-19. The repertoire was sequenced with immunoSEQ multiplex PCR; TCRdb's copy has only in-frame clones and lacks some. The repertoire holds approximately 120,000 clones, with around 81% as singletons. The germline CDR1 and CDR2 sequences are SGHRS and YFSETQ. The CDR3 is 15 amino acids. Trimming cost V 0 bases and J 0 bases, with 10 bases left between them. J is TRBJ2-7 and V is TRBV5-1; a weak D match, TRBD2 (6 bases). The sequencing input was peripheral blood. The source is a human donor in a cohort sampled during active COVID-19. In nucleotides, the CDR3 is TGCGCCAGCAGCTTGGGGGGACTTCTCTCCTACGAGCAGTACTTC. Its protein product is CASSLGGLLSYEQYF.